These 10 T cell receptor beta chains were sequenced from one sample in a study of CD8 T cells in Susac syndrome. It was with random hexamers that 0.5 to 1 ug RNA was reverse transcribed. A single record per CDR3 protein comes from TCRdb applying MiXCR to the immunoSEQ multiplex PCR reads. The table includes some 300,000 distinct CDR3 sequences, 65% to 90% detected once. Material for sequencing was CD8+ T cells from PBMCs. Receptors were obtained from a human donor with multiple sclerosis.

As DNA, the CDR3 is TGTGCCAGCAGTTACTCCTCCGATCCGCCCTACGAGCAGTACTTC. Translation: CASSYSSDPPYEQYF. The chain carries TRBV6-2 or TRBV6-3 and TRBJ2-7; the D is unclear. The CDR3 is made up of 15 amino acids. Germline V lookup: CDR1 MNHEY, CDR2 SVGEGT. V lost 0 bases, J lost 2 bases, and 11 bases lay in between.

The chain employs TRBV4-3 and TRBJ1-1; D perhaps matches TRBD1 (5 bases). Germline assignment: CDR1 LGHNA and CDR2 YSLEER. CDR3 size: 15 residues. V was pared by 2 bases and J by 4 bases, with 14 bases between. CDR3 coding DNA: TGCGCCAGCAGCCAATACCGTGGGGCTAGCACTGAAGCTTTCTTT. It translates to CASSQYRGASTEAFF.

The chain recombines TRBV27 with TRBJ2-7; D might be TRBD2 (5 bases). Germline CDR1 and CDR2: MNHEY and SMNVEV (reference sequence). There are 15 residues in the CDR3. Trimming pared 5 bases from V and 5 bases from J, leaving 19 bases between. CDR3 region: CASSLLSELGNEQYF. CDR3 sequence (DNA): TGTGCCAGCAGTCTCCTTAGTGAACTCGGGAACGAGCAGTACTTC.

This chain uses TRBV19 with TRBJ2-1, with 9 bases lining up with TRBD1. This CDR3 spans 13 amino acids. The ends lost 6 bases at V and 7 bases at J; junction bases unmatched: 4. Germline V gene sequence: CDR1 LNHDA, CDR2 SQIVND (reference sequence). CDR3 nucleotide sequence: TGTGCCAGTAGCGCCGGGACAGGGAATGAGCAGTTCTTC. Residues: CASSAGTGNEQFF.

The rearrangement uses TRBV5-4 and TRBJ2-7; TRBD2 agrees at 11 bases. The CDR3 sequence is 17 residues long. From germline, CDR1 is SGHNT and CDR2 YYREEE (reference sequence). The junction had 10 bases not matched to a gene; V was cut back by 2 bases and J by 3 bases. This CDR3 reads CASSFYLLAGGYYEQYF. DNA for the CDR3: TGTGCCAGCAGCTTCTACCTGCTAGCGGGAGGTTACTACGAGCAGTACTTC.

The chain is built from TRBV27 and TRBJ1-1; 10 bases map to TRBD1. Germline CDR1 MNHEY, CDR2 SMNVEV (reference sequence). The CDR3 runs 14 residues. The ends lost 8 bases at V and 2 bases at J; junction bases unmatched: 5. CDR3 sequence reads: CASGDRGFNTEAFF. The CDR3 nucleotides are TGTGCCAGCGGGGACAGGGGATTCAACACTGAAGCTTTCTTT.

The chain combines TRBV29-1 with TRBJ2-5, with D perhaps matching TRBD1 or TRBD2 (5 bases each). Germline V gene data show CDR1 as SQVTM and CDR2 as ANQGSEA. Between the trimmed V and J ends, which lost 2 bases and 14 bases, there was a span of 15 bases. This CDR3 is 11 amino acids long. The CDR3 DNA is TGCAGCGTTGAACAGGGAGATTGCCCATACTTC. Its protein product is CSVEQGDCPYF.

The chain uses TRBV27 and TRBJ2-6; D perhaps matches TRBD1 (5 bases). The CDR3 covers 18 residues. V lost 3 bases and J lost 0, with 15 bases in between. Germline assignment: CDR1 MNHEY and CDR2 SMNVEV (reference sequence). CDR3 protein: CASSFVPDRYSGANVLTF. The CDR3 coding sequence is TGTGCCAGCAGTTTCGTGCCTGACAGATACTCTGGGGCCAACGTCCTGACTTTC. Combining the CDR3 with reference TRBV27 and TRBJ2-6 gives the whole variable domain EAQVTQNPRYLITVTGKKLTVTCSQNMNHEYMSWYRQDPGLGLRQIYYSMNVEVTDKGDVPEGYKVSRKEKRNFPLILESPSPNQTSLYFCASSFVPDRYSGANVLTFGAGSRLTVL.

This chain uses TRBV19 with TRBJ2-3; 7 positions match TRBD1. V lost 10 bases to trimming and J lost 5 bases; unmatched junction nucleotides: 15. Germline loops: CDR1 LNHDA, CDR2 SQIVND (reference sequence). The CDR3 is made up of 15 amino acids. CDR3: CATDPRQGLGDTQYF. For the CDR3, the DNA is TGTGCCACCGATCCCCGACAGGGCCTTGGAGATACGCAGTATTTT.

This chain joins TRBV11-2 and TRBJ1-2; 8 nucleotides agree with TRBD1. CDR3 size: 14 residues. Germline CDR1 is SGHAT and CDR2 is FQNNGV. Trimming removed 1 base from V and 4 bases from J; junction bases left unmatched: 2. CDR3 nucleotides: TGTGCCAGCAGCTTAGTTGACAGGGGCTATGGCTACACCTTC. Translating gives CASSLVDRGYGYTF. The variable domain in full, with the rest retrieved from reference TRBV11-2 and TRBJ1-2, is EAGVAQSPRYKIIEKRQSVAFWCNPISGHATLYWYQQILGQGPKLLIQFQNNGVVDDSQLPKDRFSAERLKGVDSTLKIQPAKLEDSAVYLCASSLVDRGYGYTFGSGTRLTVV.